Listed below are T cell receptor beta chains from one sample, sequenced in a study of shared clonotypes between healthy human individuals. The protocol was immunoSEQ multiplex PCR, while the TCRdb copy is restricted to in-frame clones and leaves out a portion. The sample carries around 560,000 clones, 85% to 95% recorded once. The sequenced sample consisted of naive CD8+ T cells sorted from blood. These receptors came from a woman in her thirties in good health. Both conserved end residues are part of each CDR3. The D gene is left open where the match is weak. The listing skips clone size in some rows; elsewhere it reads once, few, many or a size class.

d_gene: TRBD1
abundance: .
j_gene: TRBJ2-7
v_gene: TRBV19
CDR3aa: CASSIGDRGMAYEQYF
CDR3nt: TGTGCCAGTAGTATTGGGGACAGGGGGATGGCCTACGAGCAGTACTTC

d_gene: TRBD2
abundance: .
j_gene: TRBJ2-1
v_gene: TRBV10-2
CDR3aa: CATTSGRVNEQFF
CDR3nt: TGCGCCACGACTAGCGGGAGGGTGAATGAGCAGTTCTTC

d_gene: TRBD2
abundance: .
j_gene: TRBJ2-1
v_gene: TRBV4-1
CDR3aa: CASSQAPGLAGHNEQFF
CDR3nt: TGCGCCAGCAGCCAAGCCCCGGGACTAGCGGGTCACAATGAGCAGTTCTTC

d_gene: TRBD1
abundance: .
j_gene: TRBJ1-3
v_gene: TRBV5-3
CDR3aa: CARTRTGQTGNTIYF
CDR3nt: TGTGCCAGAACCAGGACAGGGCAAACTGGAAACACCATATATTTT

d_gene: TRBD1
abundance: few
j_gene: TRBJ2-5
v_gene: TRBV2
CDR3aa: CASKVTGGNTETQYF
CDR3nt: TGTGCCAGCAAAGTGACAGGGGGCAATACGGAGACCCAGTACTTC

d_gene: TRBD1
abundance: .
j_gene: TRBJ1-1
v_gene: TRBV7-9
CDR3aa: CASSSQDRGTNTEAFF
CDR3nt: TGTGCCAGCAGCTCCCAGGACAGGGGAACGAACACTGAAGCTTTCTTT

d_gene: .
abundance: .
j_gene: TRBJ1-2
v_gene: TRBV6-1
CDR3aa: CASSEASRASYGYTF
CDR3nt: TGTGCCAGCAGTGAAGCTTCGAGGGCTTCCTATGGCTACACCTTC

d_gene: .
abundance: .
j_gene: TRBJ2-3
v_gene: TRBV28
CDR3aa: CASSPRIGLDTQYF
CDR3nt: TGTGCCAGCAGTCCCCGTATAGGGTTAGATACGCAGTATTTT

d_gene: TRBD1
abundance: .
j_gene: TRBJ2-1
v_gene: TRBV27
CDR3aa: CASTRTGSTSDEQFF
CDR3nt: TGTGCCAGCACCAGGACAGGGTCAACCTCGGATGAGCAGTTCTTC

d_gene: TRBD1
abundance: once
j_gene: TRBJ2-3
v_gene: TRBV2
CDR3aa: CASTRTGGVLDTQYF
CDR3nt: TGTGCCAGCACTAGGACAGGGGGAGTTTTAGATACGCAGTATTTT

d_gene: TRBD1
abundance: .
j_gene: TRBJ2-7
v_gene: TRBV27
CDR3aa: CASSLMTGTGPYEQYF
CDR3nt: TGTGCCAGCAGCCTAATGACCGGGACAGGGCCCTACGAGCAGTACTTC

d_gene: .
abundance: .
j_gene: TRBJ2-7
v_gene: TRBV11-1
CDR3aa: CASTQGQTYEQYF
CDR3nt: TGTGCCAGCACGCAGGGGCAGACCTACGAGCAGTACTTC

d_gene: .
abundance: once
j_gene: TRBJ2-7
v_gene: TRBV28
CDR3aa: CASSLQGKTYEQYF
CDR3nt: TGTGCCAGCAGTTTACAGGGCAAGACCTACGAGCAGTACTTC

d_gene: TRBD1
abundance: .
j_gene: TRBJ2-2
v_gene: TRBV2
CDR3aa: CASSHDGTGAGELFF
CDR3nt: TGTGCCAGCAGTCACGACGGGACAGGCGCCGGGGAGCTGTTTTTT

d_gene: .
abundance: .
j_gene: TRBJ1-1
v_gene: TRBV28
CDR3aa: CASSLWTTSGTEAFF
CDR3nt: TGTGCCAGCAGTTTATGGACCACCTCGGGCACTGAAGCTTTCTTT

d_gene: .
abundance: .
j_gene: TRBJ1-1
v_gene: TRBV29-1
CDR3aa: CSVGTGRTGNTEAFF
CDR3nt: TGCAGCGTTGGCACAGGGCGAACCGGGAACACTGAAGCTTTCTTT

d_gene: .
abundance: .
j_gene: TRBJ2-6
v_gene: TRBV27
CDR3aa: CASSLLYSGANVLTF
CDR3nt: TGTGCCAGCAGTTTACTCTACTCTGGGGCCAACGTCCTGACTTTC

d_gene: .
abundance: .
j_gene: TRBJ2-2
v_gene: TRBV6-6
CDR3aa: CASSPPNTGELFF
CDR3nt: TGTGCCAGCAGTCCACCTAACACCGGGGAGCTGTTTTTT

d_gene: .
abundance: .
j_gene: TRBJ2-7
v_gene: TRBV5-4
CDR3aa: CASSSEDEQYF
CDR3nt: TGTGCCAGCAGCTCGGAGGACGAGCAGTACTTC

d_gene: .
abundance: .
j_gene: TRBJ2-1
v_gene: TRBV13
CDR3aa: CASSSTDSSSSYNEQFF
CDR3nt: TGTGCCAGCAGCTCAACGGACTCCTCGAGCTCCTACAATGAGCAGTTCTTC

d_gene: TRBD2
abundance: .
j_gene: TRBJ2-2
v_gene: TRBV30
CDR3aa: CAGTLGGRDTGELFF
CDR3nt: TGTGCCGGGACTCTTGGCGGGAGGGACACCGGGGAGCTGTTTTTT

d_gene: .
abundance: .
j_gene: TRBJ1-3
v_gene: TRBV9
CDR3aa: CASSVGQGYGNTIYF
CDR3nt: TGTGCCAGCAGCGTAGGTCAGGGATATGGAAACACCATATATTTT

d_gene: TRBD2
abundance: .
j_gene: TRBJ2-1
v_gene: TRBV5-6
CDR3aa: CASSGILVAGEIDANEQFF
CDR3nt: TGTGCCAGCAGCGGGATACTAGTAGCGGGAGAGATTGATGCCAATGAGCAGTTCTTC

d_gene: TRBD1
abundance: .
j_gene: TRBJ1-1
v_gene: TRBV5-5
CDR3aa: CASIGLRDRVNTEAFF
CDR3nt: TGTGCCAGCATCGGACTCCGAGACAGGGTGAACACTGAAGCTTTCTTT

d_gene: TRBD2
abundance: .
j_gene: TRBJ2-1
v_gene: TRBV9
CDR3aa: CASSVRTSAPNEQFF
CDR3nt: TGTGCCAGCAGCGTTAGGACTAGCGCCCCCAATGAGCAGTTCTTC

d_gene: .
abundance: .
j_gene: TRBJ1-1
v_gene: TRBV27
CDR3aa: CASSEAGITEAFF
CDR3nt: TGTGCCAGCAGTGAGGCAGGGATCACTGAAGCTTTCTTT